This T cell receptor (beta chain) was captured in a study of blood T cells in healthy people across ages. Trimming stripped 3 bases from V and 6 bases from J, with 14 bases between. The CDR3 has 14 amino acids. In regard to this clonotype: Its antigen is still unknown.

A J-beta primer mix and a sample-barcoded 5' primer were used in a second PCR of roughly 6 to 11 cycles. One entry per CDR3 protein, called by TCRdb with MiXCR from the 5' RACE reads. The table lists approximately 800,000 distinct CDR3 sequences, around 34% of them singletons. Findings and caveats of the study: Long-lived donors carried more naive CD4+ cells and greater diversity than aged donors.

PBMCs, at least 6 million per sample, were isolated. Sequencing used blood. The genes are TRBV12-3 or TRBV12-4 and TRBJ1-2, with D possibly being TRBD1 (5 bases). The TCR sequence derives from a young man in good health. The CDR3 DNA is TGTGCCAGCAGTTTTATCCAGGGTGGAAATGGCTACACCTTC. Its protein product is CASSFIQGGNGYTF.